The source of this T cell receptor beta chain is a study of blood T cell repertoires in COVID-19. Study-wide background: Acute-phase and convalescent COVID-19 samples originated in the United States, Italy and Spain. PBMCs, B-cell-depleted T cells, or T cells were the source of the cDNA or gDNA that made up the material.

Original processing notes: Estimation of nucleated cell counts relied on the amplification of reference gene primers. Clones were read by immunoSEQ multiplex PCR, and TCRdb kept only the in-frame ones, dropping some. The V and J calls and clone size were taken over from that table, and D and trimming were inferred from the DNA. The top ten clones hold over 1.1% of a sample with under 150,000 clones, around 82% of them seen once. CDR3 length: 16 amino acids. CDR1 and CDR2 from the germline V gene are SGHRS and YFSETQ. V shed 2 bases, J shed 4 bases, and the junction held 11 bases outside the gene matches.

The chain combines TRBV5-1 with TRBJ2-5; 7 bases are shared with TRBD2. Sequenced input: peripheral blood. This clonotype was obtained from a man aged 55 to 69 with acute or convalescent COVID-19. In DNA, the CDR3 is TGCGCCAGCAGCTTCTCCCAGCGGGATCTAGGAGAGACCCAGTACTTC. Residues: CASSFSQRDLGETQYF.